Presented here are 16 T cell receptor beta chains from one specimen sequenced in a study of OX40 agonist ivuxolimab in advanced cancers. Libraries were prepared by immunoSEQ multiplex PCR; TCRdb keeps only in-frame clonotypes and omits some of them. This sample has about 84,000 clones, with around nine tenths found just once. The material was CD4+ or CD8+ T cells sorted from blood, obtained in a trial of the OX40 agonist ivuxolimab. Receptors were obtained from an adult with an advanced solid tumor such as melanoma, head and neck, liver or kidney cancer.

V gene TRBV27 combines with J gene TRBJ1-2; TRBD1 matches 9 bases. J lost 5 bases, V lost 3 bases, and 7 bases had no gene match. The CDR3 is made up of 15 amino acids. The V gene's germline CDR1 is MNHEY and CDR2 SMNVEV (reference sequence). CDR3 bases: TGTGCCAGCAGTTTGACAGGGGGGCAGGGGTATGGCTACACCTTC. Translating it yields CASSLTGGQGYGYTF.

V usage is TRBV28 and J usage is TRBJ1-3; 7 positions match TRBD1. V lost 6 bases, J lost 1 base, and 6 bases stayed unmatched. The CDR3 totals 15 residues. Per germline, CDR1 MDHEN and CDR2 SYDVKM. As DNA, the CDR3 is TGTGCCAGCAGGAACGGACAGGTTTCTGGAAACACCATATATTTT. Translating it yields CASRNGQVSGNTIYF.

The chain carries TRBV2 and TRBJ2-3; no clear D gene. CDR1 is SNHLY and CDR2 is FYNNEI in the germline V gene. There are 14 residues in the CDR3. The V gene lost 5 bases and the J gene lost 0 bases, with 9 bases spanning the gap. The CDR3 coding sequence is TGTGCCAGCAGTTTAGCATCTAGCACAGATACGCAGTATTTT. Its translation is CASSLASSTDTQYF.

V is TRBV7-5 and J is TRBJ2-4; TRBD2 was called by the table and not checked on the DNA. TRBV7-5 is noted as a pseudogene. CDR3 length: 16 amino acids. The CDR3 loop reads CVRSPPGRTSGNIQYF. In DNA, the CDR3 is TGTGTCAGAAGCCCACCGGGCAGGACTAGCGGAAACATTCAGTACTTC.

The count of this clone is one. The chain recombines TRBV19 with TRBJ1-1, with 10 bases identical to TRBD1. The germline V gene encodes CDR1 LNHDA and CDR2 SQIVND (reference sequence). Trimming cost V 7 bases and J 5 bases; bases outside gene matches: 10. This CDR3 spans 15 amino acids. Here the CDR3 DNA reads TGTGCCAGTACCAGACGACAGGGGGCACGTACTGAAGCTTTCTTT. It yields the protein CASTRRQGARTEAFF.

A single count supports this clone. J is TRBJ2-3 and V is TRBV5-1; D may be TRBD2 (6 bases). The V and J ends lost 4 bases and 2 bases respectively, with 11 bases between them. Germline V gene sequence: CDR1 SGHRS, CDR2 YFSETQ. CDR3 length: 14 residues. The DNA for the CDR3 is TGCGCCAGCAGCCAGACTAGTGACACAGATACGCAGTATTTT. The encoded protein is CASSQTSDTDTQYF.

This chain links TRBV5-4 with TRBJ1-4; 10 bases line up with TRBD1. The CDR3 is 16 amino acids. Per the germline V gene, CDR1 is SGHNT and CDR2 is YYREEE (reference sequence). V lost 3 bases to trimming and J lost 8 bases; unmatched junction nucleotides: 10. CDR3 DNA sequence: TGTGCCAGCAGCTCAAAACTTGGGACAGGGGACGAAAAACTGTTTTTT. Its protein is CASSSKLGTGDEKLFF.

J is TRBJ1-1 and V is TRBV7-2, with TRBD1 as a possible D gene (6 bases). The CDR3 loop spans 14 amino acids. CDR1 and CDR2 from the germline V gene are SGHTA and FQGNSA. V was pared by 10 bases and J by 0 bases, with 15 bases between. The CDR3 sequence: CAIKDGGLNTEAFF. The CDR3 bases are TGTGCCATCAAAGACGGGGGCCTGAACACTGAAGCTTTCTTT.

The chain combines TRBV20-1 with TRBJ1-5, with D tentatively TRBD1 (5 bases). The length of the CDR3 is 10 residues. Per the germline V gene, CDR1 is DFQATT and CDR2 is SNEGSKA (reference sequence). The V end lost 5 bases, the J end lost 9 bases, and 8 bases lay between the germline ends. CDR3 bases: TGCAGTGCTCCGCAGGGGCCCCAGCATTTT. Protein sequence: CSAPQGPQHF.

This rearrangement joins TRBV19 to TRBJ2-7; 8 nucleotides align to TRBD2. The CDR3 is made up of 15 amino acids. Trimming at V came to 1 base and at J to 2 bases, leaving 4 bases not matched to a gene. The germline V gene encodes CDR1 LNHDA and CDR2 SQIVND (reference sequence). CDR3 amino acids: CASSIGRGDTYEQYF. CDR3 bases: TGTGCCAGTAGTATAGGGCGGGGGGATACCTACGAGCAGTACTTC.

CDR3 coding DNA: TGTGCCAGCAGTGAAGCGCAGGGGGGTAACGGGGAGCTGTTTTTT. Translated: CASSEAQGGNGELFF. The gene calls are TRBV6-1 and TRBJ2-2, with D possibly matching TRBD1 (7 bases). CDR1 is MNHNS and CDR2 is SASEGT in the germline V gene. The V and J ends lost 0 bases and 7 bases respectively, with 12 bases between them. The CDR3 has 15 amino acids.

The V gene is TRBV19, the J gene TRBJ2-3; TRBD2 matches at 10 bases. J gave up 2 bases and V 6 bases, and 8 bases lay outside the gene matches. The CDR3 runs 16 residues. Germline CDR1 is LNHDA and CDR2 is SQIVND (reference sequence). Here the CDR3 DNA reads TGTGCCAGTAGATCAGCGGGAGGGCCGAACACAGATACGCAGTATTTT. Encoded protein: CASRSAGGPNTDTQYF.

The V call is TRBV6-6, the J call TRBJ2-1; 7 bases are shared with TRBD2. Per the germline V gene, CDR1 is MNHNY and CDR2 is SVGAGI (reference sequence). After removal of 7 bases from V and 8 bases from J, the junction contained 17 bases not matched to a gene. CDR3 length: 16 amino acids. The CDR3 spells CASTSDGGGPRDEQFF. In DNA form, the CDR3 reads TGTGCCAGCACGTCAGACGGCGGGGGACCCCGGGATGAGCAGTTCTTC.

This clone was seen a few times. V and J are TRBV5-4 and TRBJ2-2; D gene ambiguous. The CDR3 is 14 residues long. Trimming pared 4 bases from V and 0 bases from J, leaving 7 bases between. CDR1 SGHNT and CDR2 YYREEE come from the germline V gene (reference sequence). CDR3 sequence reads: CASSVPANTGELFF. The CDR3 nucleotides read TGTGCCAGCAGCGTCCCTGCGAACACCGGGGAGCTGTTTTTT.

V and J are TRBV18 and TRBJ2-7, with 9 bases lining up with TRBD1. The junction had 4 bases not matched to a gene; V was cut back by 3 bases and J by 1 base. Germline CDR1 and CDR2: KGHSH and LQKENI. This CDR3 has 15 amino acids. CDR3 protein: CASSPGTGPSYEQYF. The CDR3 DNA reads as TGTGCCAGCTCACCTGGGACAGGGCCTTCCTACGAGCAGTACTTC.

The chain couples TRBV7-9 to TRBJ2-2; D may be TRBD1 or TRBD2 (6 bases each). V shed 3 bases and J shed 3 bases, with 14 bases lying between them. This CDR3 region has 16 residues. CDR1 and CDR2 from the germline V gene are SEHNR and FQNEAQ (reference sequence). The CDR3 loop reads CASSFLRGTYTGELFF. The CDR3 DNA reads TGTGCCAGCAGCTTCTTACGGGGGACATACACCGGGGAGCTGTTTTTT.